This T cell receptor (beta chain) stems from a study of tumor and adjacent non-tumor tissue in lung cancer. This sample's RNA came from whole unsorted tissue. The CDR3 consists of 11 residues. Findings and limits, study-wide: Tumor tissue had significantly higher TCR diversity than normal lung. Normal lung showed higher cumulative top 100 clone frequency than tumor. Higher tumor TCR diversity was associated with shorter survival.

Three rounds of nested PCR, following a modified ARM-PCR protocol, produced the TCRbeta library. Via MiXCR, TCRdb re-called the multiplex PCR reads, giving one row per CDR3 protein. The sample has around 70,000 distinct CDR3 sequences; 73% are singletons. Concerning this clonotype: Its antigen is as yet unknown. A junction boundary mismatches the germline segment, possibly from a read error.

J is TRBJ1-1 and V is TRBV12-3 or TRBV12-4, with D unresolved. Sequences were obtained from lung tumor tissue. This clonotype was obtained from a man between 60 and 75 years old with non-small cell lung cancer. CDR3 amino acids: CDSSSVSGAFF. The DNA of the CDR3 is TGTGACAGCAGCTCCGTTAGTGGAGCTTTCTTT.